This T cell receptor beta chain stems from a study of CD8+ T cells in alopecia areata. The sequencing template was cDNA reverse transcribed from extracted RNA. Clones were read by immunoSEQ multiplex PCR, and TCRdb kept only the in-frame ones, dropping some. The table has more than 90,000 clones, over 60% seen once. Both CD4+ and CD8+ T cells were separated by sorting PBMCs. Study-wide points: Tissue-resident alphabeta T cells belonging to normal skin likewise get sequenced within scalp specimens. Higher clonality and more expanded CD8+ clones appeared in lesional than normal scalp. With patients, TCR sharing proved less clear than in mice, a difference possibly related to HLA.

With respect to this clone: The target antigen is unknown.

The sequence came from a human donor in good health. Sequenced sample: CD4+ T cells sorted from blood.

The CDR3 DNA reads as TGCACCAGCAGCCAAGGAGGACTAGCGGGTCCTGCCGGGACCAAAAACATTCAGTACTTC. Its protein product is CTSSQGGLAGPAGTKNIQYF. This rearrangement joins TRBV1 to TRBJ2-4; whether TRBD2, the table's D call, matches the DNA was not checked. TRBV1 is assigned pseudogene status. This CDR3 comprises 20 residues.